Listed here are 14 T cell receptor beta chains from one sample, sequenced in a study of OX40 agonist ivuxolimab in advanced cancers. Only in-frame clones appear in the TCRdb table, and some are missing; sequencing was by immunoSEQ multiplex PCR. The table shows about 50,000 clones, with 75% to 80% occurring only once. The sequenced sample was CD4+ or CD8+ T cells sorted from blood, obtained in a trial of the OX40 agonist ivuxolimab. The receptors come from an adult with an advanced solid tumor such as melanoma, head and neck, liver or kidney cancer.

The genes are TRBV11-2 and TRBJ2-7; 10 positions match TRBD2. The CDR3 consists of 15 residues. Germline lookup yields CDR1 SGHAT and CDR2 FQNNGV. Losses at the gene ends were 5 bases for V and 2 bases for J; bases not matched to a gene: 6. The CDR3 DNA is TGTGCCAGCAGCCCCCACAGCGGGAGGGCCTACGAGCAGTACTTC. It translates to CASSPHSGRAYEQYF.

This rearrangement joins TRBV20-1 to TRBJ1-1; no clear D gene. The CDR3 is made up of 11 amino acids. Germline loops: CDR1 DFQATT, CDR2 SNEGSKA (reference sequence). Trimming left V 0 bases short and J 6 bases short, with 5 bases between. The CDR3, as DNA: TGCAGTGCTAGAGATTTTTCTGAAGCTTTCTTT. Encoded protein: CSARDFSEAFF.

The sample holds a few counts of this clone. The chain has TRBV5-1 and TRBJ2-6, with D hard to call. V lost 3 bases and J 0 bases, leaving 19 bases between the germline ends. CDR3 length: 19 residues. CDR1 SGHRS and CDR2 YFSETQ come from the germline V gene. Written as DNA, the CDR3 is TGCGCCAGCAGCTCTGACACAGCGTCTTTTTCCTCTGGGGCCAACGTCCTGACTTTC. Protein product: CASSSDTASFSSGANVLTF.

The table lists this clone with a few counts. DNA for the CDR3: TGTGCCAGCAGCTCGGGACTAAGGGGAGCGGATACGCAGTATTTT. Translated, it gives CASSSGLRGADTQYF. V gene TRBV7-2 combines with J gene TRBJ2-3, with 7 bases matching TRBD2. J lost 6 bases, V lost 4 bases, and 10 bases had no gene match. The CDR3 spans 15 residues. Germline loops: CDR1 SGHTA, CDR2 FQGNSA.

CDR3 in amino acids: CAISESQRGLATNEQFF. The CDR3 DNA is TGTGCCATCAGTGAGTCGCAACGGGGACTAGCAACCAATGAGCAGTTCTTC. V gene TRBV10-3 combines with J gene TRBJ2-1; 9 bases fit TRBD2. Unmatched junction bases numbered 9, after V lost 0 bases and J lost 6 bases. CDR1 ENHRY and CDR2 SYGVKD come from the germline V gene. There are 17 residues in the CDR3.

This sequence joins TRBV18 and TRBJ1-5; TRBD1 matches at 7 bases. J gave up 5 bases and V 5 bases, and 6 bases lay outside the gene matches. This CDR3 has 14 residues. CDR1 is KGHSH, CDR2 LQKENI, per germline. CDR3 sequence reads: CASSASGTDQPQHF. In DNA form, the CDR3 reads TGTGCCAGCTCAGCCTCCGGGACAGATCAGCCCCAGCATTTT.

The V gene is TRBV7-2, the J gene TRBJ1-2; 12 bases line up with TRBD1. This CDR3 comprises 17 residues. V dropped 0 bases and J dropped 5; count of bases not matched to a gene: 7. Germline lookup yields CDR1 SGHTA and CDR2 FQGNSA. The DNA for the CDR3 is TGTGCCAGCAGCTTAGCGCGGGGACAGGGGGCCGGGTATGGCTACACCTTC. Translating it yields CASSLARGQGAGYGYTF.

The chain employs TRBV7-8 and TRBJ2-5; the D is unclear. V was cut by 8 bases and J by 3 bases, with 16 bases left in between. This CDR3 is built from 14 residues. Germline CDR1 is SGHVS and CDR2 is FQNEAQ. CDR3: CASSPLDREETQYF. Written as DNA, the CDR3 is TGTGCCAGCTCCCCCCTCGACCGAGAAGAGACCCAGTACTTC.

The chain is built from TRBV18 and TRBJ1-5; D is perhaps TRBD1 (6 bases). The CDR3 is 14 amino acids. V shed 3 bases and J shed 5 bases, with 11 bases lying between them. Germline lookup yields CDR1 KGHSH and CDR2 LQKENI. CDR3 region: CASSPARGDQPQHF. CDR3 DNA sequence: TGTGCCAGCTCACCGGCCAGGGGCGATCAGCCCCAGCATTTT. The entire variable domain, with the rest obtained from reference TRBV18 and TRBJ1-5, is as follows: NAGVMQNPRHLVRRRGQEARLRCSPMKGHSHVYWYRQLPEEGLKFMVYLQKENIIDESGMPKERFSAEFPKEGPSILRIQQVVRGDSAAYFCASSPARGDQPQHFGDGTRLSIL.

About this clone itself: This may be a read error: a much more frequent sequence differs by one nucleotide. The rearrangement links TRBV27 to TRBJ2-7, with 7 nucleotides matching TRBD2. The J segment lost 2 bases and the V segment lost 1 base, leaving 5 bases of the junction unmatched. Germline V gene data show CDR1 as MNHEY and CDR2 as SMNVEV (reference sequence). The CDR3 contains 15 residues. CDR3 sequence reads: CASSLYGGRPYEQYF. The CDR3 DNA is TGTGCCAGCAGTTTATATGGCGGGAGACCCTACGAGCAGTACTTC.

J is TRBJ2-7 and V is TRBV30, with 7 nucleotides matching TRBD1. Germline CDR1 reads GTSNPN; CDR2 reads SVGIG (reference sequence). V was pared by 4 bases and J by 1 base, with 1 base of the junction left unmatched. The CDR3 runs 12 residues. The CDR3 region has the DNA TGTGCCTGGACCAGGGGGTCCTACGAGCAGTACTTC. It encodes CAWTRGSYEQYF.

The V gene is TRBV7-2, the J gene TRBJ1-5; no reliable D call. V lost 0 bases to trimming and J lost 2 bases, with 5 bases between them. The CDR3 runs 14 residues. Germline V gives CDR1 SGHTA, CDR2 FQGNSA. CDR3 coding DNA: TGTGCCAGCAGCTTAGCGGTCGGCAATCAGCCCCAGCATTTT. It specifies CASSLAVGNQPQHF.

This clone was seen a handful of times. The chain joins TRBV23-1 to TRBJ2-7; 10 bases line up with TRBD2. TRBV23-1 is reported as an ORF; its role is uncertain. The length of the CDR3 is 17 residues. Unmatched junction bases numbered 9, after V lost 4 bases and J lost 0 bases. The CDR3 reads CASSLKGLAKSSYEQYF. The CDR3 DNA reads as TGCGCCAGCAGTCTCAAGGGACTAGCGAAGAGCTCCTACGAGCAGTACTTC.

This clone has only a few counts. CDR3 bases: TGTGCCAGTAGTAGAGACAGGGGTCAGTACAATGAGCAGTTCTTC. Its protein product is CASSRDRGQYNEQFF. This sequence joins TRBV19 and TRBJ2-1; 8 bases match TRBD1. This CDR3 contains 15 residues. Germline values: CDR1 LNHDA, CDR2 SQIVND (reference sequence). Losses at the gene ends were 4 bases for V and 4 bases for J; bases not matched to a gene: 6.